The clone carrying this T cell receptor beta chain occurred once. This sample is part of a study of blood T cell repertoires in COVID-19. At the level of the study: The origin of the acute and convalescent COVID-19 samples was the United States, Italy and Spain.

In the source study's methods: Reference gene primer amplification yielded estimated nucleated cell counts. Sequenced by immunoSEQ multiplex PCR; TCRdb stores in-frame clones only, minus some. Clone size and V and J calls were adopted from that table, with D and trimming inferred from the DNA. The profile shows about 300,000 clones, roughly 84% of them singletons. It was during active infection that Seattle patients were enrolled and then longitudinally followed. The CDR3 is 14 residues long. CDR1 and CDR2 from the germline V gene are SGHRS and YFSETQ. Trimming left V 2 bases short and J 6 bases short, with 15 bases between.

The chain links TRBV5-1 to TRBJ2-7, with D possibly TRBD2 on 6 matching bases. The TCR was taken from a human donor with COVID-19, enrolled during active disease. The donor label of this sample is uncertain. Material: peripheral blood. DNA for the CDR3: TGCGCCAGCAGCTTTAGCGGAAAGCCCTCCGAGCAGTACTTC. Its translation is CASSFSGKPSEQYF.